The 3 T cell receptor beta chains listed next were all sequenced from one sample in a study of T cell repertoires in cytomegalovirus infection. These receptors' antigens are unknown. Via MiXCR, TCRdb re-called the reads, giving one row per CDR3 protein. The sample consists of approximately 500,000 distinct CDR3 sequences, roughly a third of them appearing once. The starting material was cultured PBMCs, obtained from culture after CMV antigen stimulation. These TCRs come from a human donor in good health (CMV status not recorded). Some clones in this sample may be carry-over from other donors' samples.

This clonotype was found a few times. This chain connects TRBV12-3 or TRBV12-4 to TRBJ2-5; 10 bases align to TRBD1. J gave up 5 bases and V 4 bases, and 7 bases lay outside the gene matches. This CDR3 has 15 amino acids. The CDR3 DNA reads TGTGCCAGCAGTTCAGGACAGGGGGTTCGGGAGACCCAGTACTTC. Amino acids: CASSSGQGVRETQYF.

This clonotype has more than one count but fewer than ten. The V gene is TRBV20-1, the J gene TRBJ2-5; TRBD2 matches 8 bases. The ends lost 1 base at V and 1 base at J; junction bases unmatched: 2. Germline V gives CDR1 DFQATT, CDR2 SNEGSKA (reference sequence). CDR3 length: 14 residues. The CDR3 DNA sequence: TGCAGTGCTAGAGGGACTAGCCGCCAAGAGACCCAGTACTTC. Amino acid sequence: CSARGTSRQETQYF.

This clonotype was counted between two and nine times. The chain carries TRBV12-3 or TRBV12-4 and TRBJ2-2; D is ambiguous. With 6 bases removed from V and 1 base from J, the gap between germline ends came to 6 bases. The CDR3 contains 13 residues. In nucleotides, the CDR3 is TGTGCCAGCAGAGAGGAGAACACCGGGGAGCTGTTTTTT. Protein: CASREENTGELFF.